The following is a T cell receptor (beta chain) sequence with its context. Its matching antigen is unknown. This entry belongs to a study of cytomegalovirus exposure and HLA in healthy donors. Study-wide findings and caveats: Later, TCR association rates were found to vary by HLA locus, highest for DRB1 and lowest for HLA-C. Rare sequences made up most TCRs, while some public TCRs were found in many donors.

This PCR relied on a set of 60 Vbeta primers and 13 Jbeta primers. Data came from immunoSEQ multiplex PCR; TCRdb stores just in-frame clones and leaves some out. The sample records 100,000 to 150,000 clones, about 78% being singletons. This CDR3 is 16 amino acids long. Germline loops: CDR1 SGHNT, CDR2 YYREEE (reference sequence). The ends were cut back, 4 bases at V and 3 bases at J, with 19 bases in the middle. The chain recombines TRBV5-4 with TRBJ1-1; no clear D gene. What was sequenced was PBMCs. This clonotype was sampled from a female donor in good health and CMV-seronegative. CDR3 loop: CASSVSPGTRDTEAFF. DNA of the CDR3: TGTGCCAGCAGCGTTTCCCCGGGAACAAGGGACACTGAAGCTTTCTTT.